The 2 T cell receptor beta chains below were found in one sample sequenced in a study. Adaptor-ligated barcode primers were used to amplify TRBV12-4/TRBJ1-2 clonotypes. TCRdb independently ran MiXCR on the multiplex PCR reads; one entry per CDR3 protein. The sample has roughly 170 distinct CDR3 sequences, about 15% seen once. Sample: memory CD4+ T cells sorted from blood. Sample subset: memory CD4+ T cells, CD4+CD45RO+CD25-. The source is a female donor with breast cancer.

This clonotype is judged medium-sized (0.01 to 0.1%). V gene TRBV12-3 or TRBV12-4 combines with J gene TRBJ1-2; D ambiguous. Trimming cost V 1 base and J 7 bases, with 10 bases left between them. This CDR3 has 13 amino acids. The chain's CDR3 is CASSLVLGSGYTF. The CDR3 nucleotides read TGTGCCAGCAGTTTAGTACTGGGGTCTGGCTACACCTTC.

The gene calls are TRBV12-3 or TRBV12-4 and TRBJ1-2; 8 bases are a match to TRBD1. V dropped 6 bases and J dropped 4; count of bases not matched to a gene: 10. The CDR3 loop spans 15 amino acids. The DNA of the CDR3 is TGTGCCAGCAGCCGGAATGGACAGGGCTTCTATGGCTACACCTTC. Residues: CASSRNGQGFYGYTF.